The following is a T cell receptor beta chain sequence with its context. Antigen unknown. Trimming removed 2 bases from V and 2 bases from J; junction bases left unmatched: 2. CDR1 is SGDLS, CDR2 YYNGEE, per germline. The CDR3 runs to 15 residues. The sample originates from a study of OX40 agonist ivuxolimab in advanced cancers. Study-level information: Among those enrolled, mean age was about 62 years (range about 23 to 85) and 75% to 85% were male. The study reported partial responses in three patients: one hepatocellular carcinoma, two cutaneous melanoma. Findings of the study overall: In general, CD8+ T cells held more expanded clones than CD4+ did, on average.

Clones were sequenced by immunoSEQ multiplex PCR, and TCRdb holds only the in-frame ones, with some missing. Of over 25,000 clones in the sample, roughly 80% were seen once. Blood sampling took place at baseline, cycle 4 day 1, and cycle 7 day 1. The sequenced sample was CD4+ or CD8+ T cells sorted from blood, obtained in a trial of the OX40 agonist ivuxolimab. The source is an adult with an advanced solid tumor such as melanoma, head and neck, liver or kidney cancer. The chain carries TRBV9 and TRBJ2-3; 10 nucleotides line up with TRBD2. In DNA, the CDR3 is TGTGCCAGCAGCGTGAGCGGGGGGGTCACAGATACGCAGTATTTT. Its translation is CASSVSGGVTDTQYF. The entire variable domain, with the rest obtained from reference TRBV9 and TRBJ2-3, is as follows: DSGVTQTPKHLITATGQRVTLRCSPRSGDLSVYWYQQSLDQGLQFLIQYYNGEERAKGNILERFSAQQFPDLHSELNLSSLELGDSALYFCASSVSGGVTDTQYFGPGTRLTVL.